Described below is a single TCR beta chain sequence and its context. Its cognate antigen has yet to be identified. No qualities accompany the bases; no much larger clone lies one base away. One collaborating source in Seattle enrolled patients during active infection and followed them longitudinally through the course of disease. Whole blood was collected in K2EDTA tubes by collaborating institutions according to the institutions' own protocols. For TCRbeta analysis, collaborators shipped samples as frozen whole blood, isolated PBMCs, or DNA extracted from either of those sample types. These data belong to a study of blood T cell repertoires in COVID-19 (dated by TCRdb to about 2020). Notes on the research overall: The collaborator samples originated in the United States, Italy and Spain and spanned the acute and convalescent phases of COVID-19. Samples were obtained from the ongoing ImmuneRACE study (first 160 participants) and from over a thousand subjects provided by 6 global collaborators. A freely available public database, intended as a resource for researchers studying the immune response to SARS-CoV-2, is where the repertoires were released. The material from the prospective study consisted of cDNA or gDNA derived from T cells, B-cell-depleted T cells, or PBMCs. Deeply sampled blood TCRbeta repertoires from subjects exposed to, actively infected with, or recovered from COVID-19 were included in the dataset. Sample metadata almost always included a de-identified subject ID, COVID-19 status, age in years and sex. Where HLA class I and class II types were available, the types were taken from metadata supplied by the sample provider, not from assay-based typing. Results and caveats for the whole study, not just this receptor: How much clinical and demographic metadata was included differed by source and by participant, and the metadata was provided uncurated.

TCRbeta CDR3 regions were amplified from genomic DNA using the immunoSEQ Assay, a bias-controlled multiplex PCR. The authors' pipeline ran thus. Within the assay, amplification of reference gene primers was used to estimate how many nucleated cells each sample contained. Sequence reads were collapsed and filtered to measure the absolute abundance of every unique TCRbeta CDR3 rearrangement. For each sample, productive Simpson clonality was calculated as the square root of Simpson's diversity index across productive rearrangements. TCRdb obtained this table from immuneACCESS and retained in-frame rearrangements with V and J assigned. These tables miss some clones; where compared with another copy, unresolved V genes account for less than half of the shortfall, and the remainder is unexplained. The V and J calls and the clone size are those of that table, but D and trimming were determined from the DNA. This sample comprises approximately 240,000 clones, around 90% of them detected only once. In total, the top ten clones hold roughly 0.89% of the sample.

From a lookup of the germline V gene, CDR1 and CDR2 are SGHAT and FQNNGV. The germline V and J ends show losses of 1 base and 5 bases respectively, and no gene match explains 5 bases of the junction. The cysteine opens and the phenylalanine closes a CDR3 of 15 amino acids. CDR3 DNA is the only sequence kept; it has 45 bases, read in frame from the first base. This sequence was found in a man younger than 45 with COVID-19, enrolled during active disease. The receptor chain draws on TRBV11-2 and TRBJ2-1; 7 central bases correspond to TRBD1. Material for sequencing was peripheral blood. The CDR3 region has the sequence CASSLVRGQNNEQFF. The nucleotides are TGTGCCAGCAGCTTAGTAAGGGGGCAGAACAATGAGCAGTTCTTC.